These 16 T cell receptor beta chains were all obtained from the same sample, sequenced in a study of T cells in Graves' hyperthyroidism and ophthalmopathy. Authors of the study amplified TCR beta CDR3 regions from RNA transcripts. Using the HTBI primer set, a first-round RT-PCR was run on the TCR CDR3. Using its own MiXCR run on the multiplex PCR reads, TCRdb lists one record per CDR3 protein. This sample has 610,000 or so distinct CDR3 sequences, with approximately 44% found just once. The source material was peripheral blood or thyroid tissue (not recorded which). These receptors all stem from a woman younger than 30 with Graves' hyperthyroidism.

This clonotype has ten or more counts. The chain links TRBV7-2 to TRBJ1-6; the D is unclear. There are 15 residues in the CDR3. Germline V gene data show CDR1 as SGHTA and CDR2 as FQGNSA. V was trimmed by 0 bases and J by 4 bases, leaving 7 bases between them. The CDR3 nucleotides read TGTGCCAGCAGCTTAGCGGCTGAATATAATTCACCCCTCCACTTT. This codes for CASSLAAEYNSPLHF. The full variable domain, its missing parts supplied by reference TRBV7-2 and TRBJ1-6, is GAGVSQSPSNKVTEKGKDVELRCDPISGHTALYWYRQSLGQGLEFLIYFQGNSAPDKSGLPSDRFSAERTGGSVSTLTIQRTQQEDSAVYLCASSLAAEYNSPLHFGNGTRLTVT.

Details on this clonotype: This may be a read error: a much more frequent sequence differs by one nucleotide. V usage is TRBV10-3 and J usage is TRBJ1-1, with 7 bases that match TRBD1. CDR3 length: 15 residues. J was trimmed by 1 base and V by 5 bases; bases with no gene match: 7. The germline V gene encodes CDR1 ENHRY and CDR2 SYGVKD. The CDR3 coding sequence is TGTGCCATCAGTCGCATACAGGGGACGAACACTGAAGCTTTCTTT. Its protein is CAISRIQGTNTEAFF.

This clonotype was detected many times. This CDR3 is CASSNNRVDDGYTF. The CDR3 coding sequence is TGTGCCAGCAGCAATAACAGGGTGGATGATGGCTACACCTTC. The chain recombines TRBV7-9 with TRBJ1-2; D perhaps matches TRBD1 (6 bases). The CDR3 runs to 14 residues. Germline V lookup: CDR1 SEHNR, CDR2 FQNEAQ (reference sequence). Trimming removed 5 bases at V and 6 bases at J, with 16 bases between. Complete variable domain (other parts from reference TRBV7-9 and TRBJ1-2): DTGVSQNPRHKITKRGQNVTFRCDPISEHNRLYWYRQTLGQGPEFLTYFQNEAQLEKSRLLSDRFSAERPKGSFSTLEIQRTEQGDSAMYLCASSNNRVDDGYTFGSGTRLTVV.

The CDR3 here is CASSSRLAGRTDTQYF. The CDR3 coding sequence is TGTGCCAGCAGCTCTCGACTAGCGGGACGCACAGATACGCAGTATTTT. V usage is TRBV7-2 and J usage is TRBJ2-3; TRBD2 agrees at 11 bases. The CDR3 has 16 residues. The V segment lost 4 bases and the J segment 1 base; nucleotides outside the gene matches: 4. Germline CDR1 SGHTA, CDR2 FQGNSA.

Note on this clonotype: Given a much more abundant clone one base away, this may be a read error. The chain is built from TRBV4-1 and TRBJ2-7; 10 nucleotides match TRBD1. This CDR3 has 16 residues. Looked up from germline, CDR1 is MGHRA and CDR2 is YSYEKL. J was trimmed by 6 bases and V by 3 bases; bases with no gene match: 11. In DNA, the CDR3 is TGCGCCAGCAGCCATGGAGCCATACGACAGGGGGCCGAGCAGTACTTC. Its protein product is CASSHGAIRQGAEQYF.

Ten or more counts support this clonotype. The chain couples TRBV6-4 to TRBJ1-6; 7 nucleotides match TRBD1. The J segment lost 5 bases and the V segment lost 5 bases, leaving 6 bases of the junction unmatched. This CDR3 contains 15 residues. Germline V gene sequence: CDR1 MRHNA, CDR2 SNTAGT. The CDR3 bases are TGTGCCAGCAGTCTAGGGGACAGCGATAATTCACCCCTCCACTTT. Protein product: CASSLGDSDNSPLHF.

This clonotype was observed at least ten times. This chain connects TRBV7-2 to TRBJ1-2; 11 bases are a match to TRBD1. Trimming cost V 0 bases and J 4 bases; bases outside gene matches: 4. CDR3 size: 16 residues. CDR1 and CDR2 (germline): SGHTA, FQGNSA. The CDR3 is CASSLAGQGVTYGYTF. CDR3 coding DNA: TGTGCCAGCAGCTTAGCGGGACAGGGGGTTACCTATGGCTACACCTTC.

This clonotype was detected once. The chain employs TRBV30 and TRBJ1-5, with a weak D call TRBD1 (6 bases). Trimming removed 1 base from V and 7 bases from J, with 17 bases in between. The CDR3 extends over 15 amino acids. Germline assignment: CDR1 GTSNPN and CDR2 SVGIG (reference sequence). The CDR3 coding sequence is TGTGCCTGGAGTGGACCAGGGGCACTCGGGCAGCCCCAGCATTTT. Its translation is CAWSGPGALGQPQHF.

With regard to this clonotype: Given a much more abundant clone one base away, this may be a read error. CDR3 bases: TGTGCCAGCAGTTACGACGGATACCATGGCTACACCTTC. Encoded protein: CASSYDGYHGYTF. The chain combines TRBV4-2 with TRBJ1-2, with D unclear. Trimming removed 6 bases from V and 6 bases from J, with 14 bases in between. This CDR3 region has 13 residues. Germline CDR1 is LGHNA and CDR2 is YNFKEQ.

The chain joins TRBV7-9 to TRBJ1-1; D unclear. Trimming removed 5 bases at V and 1 base at J, with 11 bases between. The CDR3 contains 14 residues. The V gene's germline CDR1 is SEHNR and CDR2 FQNEAQ (reference sequence). This CDR3 reads CASSLVIKNTEAFF. The CDR3 region has the DNA TGTGCCAGCAGCCTCGTCATTAAGAACACTGAAGCTTTCTTT.

On this clonotype: With a much larger clone just one base away, this may be a read error. The V call is TRBV20-1, the J call TRBJ2-7, with a possible D match to TRBD2 (6 bases). Germline CDR1 DFQATT, CDR2 SNEGSKA (reference sequence). CDR3 size: 13 residues. V lost 4 bases and J 3 bases, leaving 13 bases between the germline ends. The CDR3 here is CSAMARENYEQYF. The CDR3 DNA sequence: TGCAGTGCTATGGCACGGGAGAACTACGAGCAGTACTTC.

This clonotype has at least ten counts. This chain joins TRBV20-1 and TRBJ1-1; D is uncertain. V was clipped by 0 bases and J by 1 base, with 15 bases between them. CDR1 and CDR2 from the germline V gene are DFQATT and SNEGSKA (reference sequence). The CDR3 runs to 16 residues. The CDR3 region has the DNA TGCAGTGCTAGAGATTCCCTAGTCGGAACGAACACTGAAGCTTTCTTT. Protein product: CSARDSLVGTNTEAFF.

Of note for this clonotype: This may come from a read error, since a much larger clone is one base off. CDR3 in amino acids: CASSSVMRTEAFF. CDR3 DNA sequence: TGTGCCAGCAGCTCAGTTATGAGGACTGAAGCTTTCTTT. The V call is TRBV7-9, the J call TRBJ1-1; D gene ambiguous. The CDR3 is 13 amino acids. Looked up from germline, CDR1 is SEHNR and CDR2 is FQNEAQ (reference sequence). Trimming removed 4 bases from V and 5 bases from J, with 11 bases in between.

This chain joins TRBV5-1 and TRBJ1-2, with 8 bases fitting TRBD1. With V trimmed by 4 bases and J by 7 bases, 6 bases remained unmatched. This CDR3 has 13 amino acids. CDR1 is SGHRS, CDR2 YFSETQ, per germline. The CDR3 protein is CASSDGQGAGYTF. CDR3 nucleotides: TGCGCCAGCAGCGATGGACAGGGCGCTGGCTACACCTTC.

This clonotype has a count of ten or more. The rearrangement joins TRBV7-9 to TRBJ1-2; D is unclear. Germline values: CDR1 SEHNR, CDR2 FQNEAQ (reference sequence). The CDR3 loop spans 13 amino acids. The ends were cut back, 9 bases at V and 2 bases at J, with 13 bases in the middle. The CDR3 bases are TGTGCCAGTAGGAGACCGGACAACTATGGCTACACCTTC. This encodes CASRRPDNYGYTF.

Details on this clonotype: A clone one base away is much larger, so this may be a read error. V gene TRBV24-1 combines with J gene TRBJ1-2, with D perhaps TRBD1 (5 bases). The length of the CDR3 is 13 residues. Germline lookup yields CDR1 KGHDR and CDR2 SFDVKD. The DNA for the CDR3 is TGTGCCACCAGTGACGGGGCGGGCTATGGCTGCACCTTC. Amino acids: CATSDGAGYGCTF.